This TCR beta chain was sequenced during a study of CD8 T cells in ankylosing spondylitis (dated by TCRdb to 2016 to 2017). Background on the whole study: T cell receptor beta repertoires were profiled in healthy donors and ankylosing spondylitis patients so that disease-linked TCR variants could be found. Peripheral blood samples were taken, and synovial fluid was additionally collected from ankylosing spondylitis patients. The full study cohort comprised 25 ankylosing spondylitis patients and roughly 110 healthy donors. The study at large found these results: Some TCR beta motif variants had previously been reported in synovial fluid and blood of reactive arthritis patients, which suggested common disease-initiation mechanisms. Significant enrichment of the disease-linked clones was reported in matched synovial fluid samples from ankylosing spondylitis patients. A CD8+ phenotype was shown by the disease-linked clones, which were found at relatively low frequencies in peripheral blood. Blood from ankylosing spondylitis patients appeared to be characterized by a TCR beta motif made up of 8 or 9 highly homologous amino acid variants.

In regard to this clonotype: Its antigen has not been determined. Base quality data are lacking; no much larger clone is found one base away.

Instrument on record: Illumina HiSeq 2500. Quantitative 5'-RACE with molecular barcodes was the method used to prepare the TCR beta libraries. The authors processed their data as follows. A new computational method, built on a probabilistic model of VDJ rearrangement, was used to identify disease-linked TCR variants. The public reads were run again by TCRdb, first through fastp at Q25 and then through MiXCR, and only productive beta chains were kept. All rows with the same CDR3 protein become a single entry with the most common DNA and genes. The V and J calls and clone size come from TCRdb's table, not from the authors' own analysis. The sample table holds approximately 250,000 distinct CDR3 sequences, of which roughly a third were seen once. Around 4% of the sample rests with the top ten. V ends up 10 bases short and J 6 bases short, with an unmatched junction base count of 14. Including the terminal cysteine and phenylalanine, the CDR3 comprises 15 residues. Only the CDR3 part of the read is kept: 45 bases, read in frame from the first base. CDR1 MNHEY and CDR2 SVGEGT were looked up in the germline V gene.

This receptor was taken from a male donor with ankylosing spondylitis or in good health (not recorded which). In this chain, TRBV6-2 or TRBV6-3 is recombined with TRBJ2-7; TRBD1 fits 11 bases in the junction. The sequencing input was blood, either unsorted or a sorted T cell fraction (not recorded which). The CDR3 region: CATHRPVGTGGEQYF. The nucleotide sequence is given as TGTGCCACCCATCGGCCGGTTGGGACAGGGGGCGAGCAGTACTTC.